The entry below gives a single T cell receptor beta chain sequence along with its context. Its antigen is still unknown. Amplification yielded TCR beta CDR3 regions, with RNA transcripts as the source. HTBI primers were employed in a first-round RT-PCR of the TCR CDR3. TCRdb recomputed calls from the multiplex PCR reads with MiXCR, one row per CDR3 protein. There are fewer than 700,000 distinct CDR3 sequences in the sample; 17% occur only once, and 17% lies in the top ten. The data stem from a study of T cells in Graves' hyperthyroidism and ophthalmopathy. The V end was cut by 1 base, the J end by 0 bases, with 21 bases between. The CDR3 sequence is 19 residues long. CDR1 and CDR2 from the germline V gene are DFQATT and SNEGSKA (reference sequence). Regarding the study as a whole: The model made its ophthalmopathy prediction, and onset followed a median about 6 months later.

In making diagnoses, clinical symptoms, serum thyroxine and TRAb, thyroid ultrasound and orbital computed tomography were all used. This clonotype was obtained from a woman in her late teens or twenties with Graves' ophthalmopathy. The rearrangement uses TRBV20-1 and TRBJ1-4; a possible D gene is TRBD1 (6 bases). Specimen: blood. The CDR3 here is CSARAFRGGGLPTNEKLFF. CDR3 coding DNA: TGCAGTGCTAGAGCCTTCCGGGGGGGGGGCCTTCCAACTAATGAAAAACTGTTTTTT.